Described below is a single T cell receptor (beta chain) sequence and its context. The libraries were made with immunoSEQ v3.0 at survey level. Repertoires were generated with immunoSEQ multiplex PCR, while TCRdb's copy carries only in-frame clones and drops some. Of tens of thousands of clones listed, approximately 86% were seen once; the top ten hold approximately 4.6%. This sample is part of a study of long-term antiretroviral therapy in people with HIV. The receptor's source is a man aged 35 to 55 with HIV. The sequences come from unsorted PBMCs, collected around 2.6 years after starting antiretroviral therapy.

The CDR3 nucleotides read TGTGCCAGCTCGTTACAGGGGGAAGGGGCTGAAGCTTTCTTT. It codes for CASSLQGEGAEAFF. This rearrangement joins TRBV18 to TRBJ1-1, with 8 bases lining up with TRBD1. The CDR3 sequence is 14 residues long. V lost 6 bases and J lost 6; bases outside the gene matches: 9. Germline V gene data show CDR1 as KGHSH and CDR2 as LQKENI. The variable domain in full, completed from reference TRBV18 and TRBJ1-1, reads NAGVMQNPRHLVRRRGQEARLRCSPMKGHSHVYWYRQLPEEGLKFMVYLQKENIIDESGMPKERFSAEFPKEGPSILRIQQVVRGDSAAYFCASSLQGEGAEAFFGQGTRLTVV.